This entry describes one T cell receptor (beta chain). Which antigen it targets is not known. Base qualities are not recorded, but no much larger clone differs from it by a single base. This sample was included in a study of tumor T cells in aggressive B-cell lymphoma (dated by TCRdb to the late 2010s). According to the germline V gene, CDR1 reads MNHEY and CDR2 reads SVGAGI. The CDR3, cysteine through phenylalanine, is 14 amino acids long. Here the CDR3 DNA is all that survives: 42 bases in frame from base 1. A distance of 17 bases separates the germline ends of V and J, which lose 5 bases and 7 bases respectively. Library generation was performed with the immunoSEQ multiplex PCR assay. Drawn from immuneACCESS, this table holds only the in-frame rearrangements with V and J called that TCRdb kept. Clones are partly lost; checked studies trace under half to an unresolved V gene and leave the rest unexplained. In this sample the table shows 9,000 or so clones, 70% to 90% of which occur a single time. The ten biggest clones cover roughly 3.5% of the sample.

The V and J segments used are TRBV6-5 and TRBJ2-5, with TRBD2 perhaps the D gene, on 5 matching bases. Sequencing was carried out using tumor tissue. The receptor was derived from an adult with diffuse large B cell lymphoma. The base sequence is TGTGCCAGCAGTCCACAGACTACCCTTGGGACCCAGTACTTC. This gives the protein CASSPQTTLGTQYF.